This T cell receptor beta chain is from a study of blood T cell repertoires in COVID-19 (dated by TCRdb to about 2020). Describing the broader study: Samples covering the acute and convalescent phases of COVID-19 were provided by collaborators in the United States, Italy and Spain. The prospective study material was composed of cDNA or gDNA derived from T cells, B-cell-depleted T cells, or PBMCs. Subjects who had been exposed to COVID-19, were actively infected with it, or had recovered from it provided the deeply sampled blood TCRbeta repertoires that made up the dataset. The repertoires were released in a freely available public database meant as a resource for research on the immune response to SARS-CoV-2. The samples were drawn from the first 160 participants of the ongoing ImmuneRACE study and from more than 1,000 subjects provided by 6 global collaborators. Nearly every sample came with metadata listing a de-identified subject ID, COVID-19 status, age in years and sex. Where HLA class I and class II types were available, the types were taken from metadata supplied by the sample provider, not from assay-based typing. Overall results and qualifications from the work: How much clinical and demographic metadata was included differed by source and by participant, and the metadata was provided uncurated.

The immunoSEQ Assay, a bias-controlled multiplex PCR, was used to amplify TCRbeta CDR3 regions from genomic DNA. Per the original workflow: Nucleated cell counts per sample were estimated from amplification of reference gene primers within the assay. Sequence reads were collapsed and filtered to measure the absolute abundance of every unique TCRbeta CDR3 rearrangement. Productive Simpson clonality was computed per sample as the square root of Simpson's diversity index over productive rearrangements. TCRdb carries this immuneACCESS record with in-frame sequences only. Its versions omit some clonotypes, under half of them owing to an unresolved V gene in the studies checked, with the rest unexplained. That table is the source of V, J and clone size, and D and trimming were worked out from the DNA. The sample data list approximately 250,000 clones, and about nine tenths of these were observed just once. The ten largest make up about 8.6% of the sample.

In the case of this clone: The antigen it recognizes is unknown. Qualities for individual bases were not recorded, and no much larger clone is one base off.

Whole blood was collected in K2EDTA tubes by collaborating institutions according to the institutions' own protocols. For TCRbeta analysis, collaborators shipped samples in one of three forms: frozen whole blood, isolated PBMCs, or DNA extracted from either of those sample types. The germline V end is reduced by 4 bases and the J end by 0 bases; junction bases left unmatched: 5. The germline V gene provides CDR1 SGHRS and CDR2 YFSETQ. From cysteine to phenylalanine, the CDR3 is 16 amino acids long. The entry retains the CDR3 DNA only, 48 bases that are in frame from base 1. The chain joins TRBV5-1 to TRBJ1-4, with 8 bases matching TRBD1. The TCR originated in a man aged 40-49 years with active or convalescent COVID-19. Sequenced sample: peripheral blood. The sequenced DNA is TGCGCCAGCAGCGAGGACAGGGCCGCAACTAATGAAAAACTGTTTTTT. It codes for CASSEDRAATNEKLFF.